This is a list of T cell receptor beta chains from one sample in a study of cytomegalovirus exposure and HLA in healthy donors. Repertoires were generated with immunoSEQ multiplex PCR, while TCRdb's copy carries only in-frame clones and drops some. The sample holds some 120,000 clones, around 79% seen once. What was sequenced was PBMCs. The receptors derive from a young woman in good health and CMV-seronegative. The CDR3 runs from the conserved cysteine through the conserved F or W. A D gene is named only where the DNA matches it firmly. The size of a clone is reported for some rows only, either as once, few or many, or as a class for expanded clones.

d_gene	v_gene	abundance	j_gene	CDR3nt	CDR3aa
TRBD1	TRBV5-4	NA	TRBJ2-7	TGTGCCAGCAGCGTTCGGACAGGGGAAGCCTACGAGCAGTACTTC	CASSVRTGEAYEQYF
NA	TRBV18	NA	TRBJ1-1	TGTGCCAGCTCAACATCGACGGGGGGCCTATCTGAAGCTTTCTTT	CASSTSTGGLSEAFF
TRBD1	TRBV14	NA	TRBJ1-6	TGTGCCAGCAGCCAAGAACAGGGGCGCCGGTCACCCCTCCACTTT	CASSQEQGRRSPLHF
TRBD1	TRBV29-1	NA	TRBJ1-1	TGCAGCGTCGAGACAGGGATGAACACTGAAGCTTTCTTT	CSVETGMNTEAFF
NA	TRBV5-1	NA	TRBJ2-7	TGCGCCAGCAGCTTGGCGAGCGGTACCTACGAGCAGTACTTC	CASSLASGTYEQYF
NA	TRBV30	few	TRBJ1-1	TGTGCCTGGAGCTGGGGGGCTGAAGCTTTCTTT	CAWSWGAEAFF
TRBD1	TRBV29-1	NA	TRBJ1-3	TGCAGCGTTGGGACAGGGGTCGGAAACACCATATATTTT	CSVGTGVGNTIYF
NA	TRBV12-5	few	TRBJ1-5	TGTGCTAGTGGCCTCCTCGGGGGTTGGGGAGAGGGGAGCAATCAGCCCCAGCATTTT	CASGLLGGWGEGSNQPQHF
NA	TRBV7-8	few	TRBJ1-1	TGTGCCAGCAGCTCCTCAGGGAAAATGAACACTGAAGCTTTCTTT	CASSSSGKMNTEAFF
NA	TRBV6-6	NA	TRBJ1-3	TGTGCCAGCAGTCTAGGAAACACCATATATTTT	CASSLGNTIYF
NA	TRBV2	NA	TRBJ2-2	TGTGCCAGCAGTGACCACGGAGTAAACACCGGGGAGCTGTTTTTT	CASSDHGVNTGELFF
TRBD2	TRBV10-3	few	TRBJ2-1	TGTGCCATCAGTGACCAAGCGGGAGGGGCTTTCGAGCAGTTCTTC	CAISDQAGGAFEQFF
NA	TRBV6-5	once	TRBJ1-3	TGTGCCAGCAGCCACCTCGGCACCATATATTTT	CASSHLGTIYF
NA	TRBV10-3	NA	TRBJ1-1	TGTGCCATCAGCGGAACAGACAGGCTGAACACTGAAGCTTTCTTT	CAISGTDRLNTEAFF
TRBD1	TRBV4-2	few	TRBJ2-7	TGTGCCAGCAGCCAAGAAGTTAGGACAGGGGCCCTTCGGGAGCAGTACTTC	CASSQEVRTGALREQYF
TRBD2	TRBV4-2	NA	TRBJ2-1	TGTGCCAGCCAAGGTGGCGGGGGGGTCGCAGCAGTTTCCAATGAGCAGTTCTTC	CASQGGGGVAAVSNEQFF
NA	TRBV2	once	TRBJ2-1	TGTGCCAGCAGTGATATGGGAGGTGAGCAGTTCTTC	CASSDMGGEQFF
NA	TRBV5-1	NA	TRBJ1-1	TGCGCCAGCAGCACAGGGAACACTGAAGCTTTCTTT	CASSTGNTEAFF
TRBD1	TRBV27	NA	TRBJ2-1	TGTGCCAGCAGTTTAAGGCAGGGGGATAATGAGCAGTTCTTC	CASSLRQGDNEQFF
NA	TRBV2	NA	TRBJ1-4	TGTGCCAGCAGCGGCGGGGGGCGTGAAAAACTGTTTTTT	CASSGGGREKLFF
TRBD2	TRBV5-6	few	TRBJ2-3	TGTGCCAGCAGCTTAGGACTAGCGGGGGGCACAGATACGCAGTATTTT	CASSLGLAGGTDTQYF
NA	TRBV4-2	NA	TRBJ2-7	TGTGCCAGCAGCCAAGAAGGAAGCGGAGAACCCTACGAGCAGTACTTC	CASSQEGSGEPYEQYF
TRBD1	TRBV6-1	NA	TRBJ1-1	TGTGCCAGCAGCGGCAACAGGGGAAGAACTGAAGCTTTCTTT	CASSGNRGRTEAFF
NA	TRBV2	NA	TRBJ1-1	TGTGCCAGCAGTGGAGACTCGAACACTGAAGCTTTCTTT	CASSGDSNTEAFF
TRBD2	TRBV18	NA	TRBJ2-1	TGTGCCAGCTCACCTACTAGCGGGGGGGCCATTGAGCAGTTCTTC	CASSPTSGGAIEQFF
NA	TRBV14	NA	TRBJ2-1	TGTGCCAGCAGCCAAGGGATAAGGGGTGAGCAGTTCTTC	CASSQGIRGEQFF
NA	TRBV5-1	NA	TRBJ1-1	TGCGCCAGCAGCTTGGGGGGGCTAGGGACTGAAGCTTTCTTT	CASSLGGLGTEAFF
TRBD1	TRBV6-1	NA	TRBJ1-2	TGTGCCACCCAGATAATACAGGGGGATAGGGATGGCTACACCTTC	CATQIIQGDRDGYTF
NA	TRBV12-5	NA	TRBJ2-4	TGTGCTAGTGGTTTGGCAGGACAGATAACCCTAGCCAAAAACATTCAGTACTTC	CASGLAGQITLAKNIQYF
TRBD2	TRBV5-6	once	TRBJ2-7	TGTGCCAGCAGCTTGGCGGCTAGCGGTACCTACGAGCAGTACTTC	CASSLAASGTYEQYF
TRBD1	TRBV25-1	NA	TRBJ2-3	TGTGCCAGCAGTGGACCCGGGACAGGGGTTCAAGATACGCAGTATTTT	CASSGPGTGVQDTQYF
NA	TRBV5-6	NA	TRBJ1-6	TGTGCCAGCAGCTCGGACACTTTGAGCTCCTATAATTCACCCCTCCACTTT	CASSSDTLSSYNSPLHF
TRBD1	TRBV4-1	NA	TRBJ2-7	TGCGCCAGCAGCCCCTTCGGGACAGGGGCCCACGAGCAGTACTTC	CASSPFGTGAHEQYF
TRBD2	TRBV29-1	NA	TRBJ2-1	TGCAGCGTCCCCACCGGCACTAGCGGGATAGACAATGAGCAGTTCTTC	CSVPTGTSGIDNEQFF
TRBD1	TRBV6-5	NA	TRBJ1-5	TGTGCCAGCAGGTACAGTCAGGGGGCTTTAGAGCCCCAGCATTTT	CASRYSQGALEPQHF
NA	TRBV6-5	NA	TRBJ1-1	TGTGCCAGCAGTTACGAGGGAAAATTCACTGAAGCTTTCTTT	CASSYEGKFTEAFF
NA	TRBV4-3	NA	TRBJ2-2	TGCGCCAGCAGCCAAGATGGAGGCACCGGGGAGCTGTTTTTT	CASSQDGGTGELFF
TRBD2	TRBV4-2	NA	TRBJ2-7	TGTGCCAGCAACCAAGTTCCTAGCGGGGGCCCCTACGAGCAGTACTTC	CASNQVPSGGPYEQYF
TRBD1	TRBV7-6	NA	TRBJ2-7	TGTGCCAGCAGCTCCGGGACAGGGACCTACGAGCAGTACTTC	CASSSGTGTYEQYF
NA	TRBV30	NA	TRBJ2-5	TGTGCCTGGGCCTCCGGGGAGACCCAGTACTTC	CAWASGETQYF
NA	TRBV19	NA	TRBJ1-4	TGTGCCAGTAGATCCTACAGCAGGGGATCAGAAAAACTGTTTTTT	CASRSYSRGSEKLFF
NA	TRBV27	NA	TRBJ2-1	TGTGCCAGCAGTCTTCAAGCTACCTACAATGAGCAGTTCTTC	CASSLQATYNEQFF
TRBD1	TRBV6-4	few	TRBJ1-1	TGTGCCAGCAGAAGAAAACAGGGGGCAGACACTGAAGCTTTCTTT	CASRRKQGADTEAFF
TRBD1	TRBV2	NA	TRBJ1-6	TGTGCCAGCAGTGACCGGGACAGGGTGAATTCACCCCTCCACTTT	CASSDRDRVNSPLHF
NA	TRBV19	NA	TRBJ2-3	TGTGCCAGTAGTATCTCGTACGGGAGCAAGCCGCAGTATTTT	CASSISYGSKPQYF
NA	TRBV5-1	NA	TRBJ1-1	TGCGCCAGCAGCCCGGGACTGACCACTGAAGCTTTCTTT	CASSPGLTTEAFF
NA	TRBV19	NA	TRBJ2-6	TGTGCCAGTAGTCCCTGGGCCTCTGGGGCCAACGTCCTGACTTTC	CASSPWASGANVLTF
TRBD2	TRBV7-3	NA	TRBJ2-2	TGTGCCAGCAGCGCCTCGGGGGGAATCACCGGGGAGCTGTTTTTT	CASSASGGITGELFF
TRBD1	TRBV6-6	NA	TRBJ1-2	TGTGCCACCGTAAGGGACAGGGTGCATGGCTACACCTTC	CATVRDRVHGYTF
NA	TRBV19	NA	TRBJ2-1	TGTGCCAGTAGTATAGAGGTCAGGTCCTACAATGAGCAGTTCTTC	CASSIEVRSYNEQFF
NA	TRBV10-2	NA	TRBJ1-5	TGCGCCAGCAGTGAAGGAGGGGCGGTTCAGCCCCAGCATTTT	CASSEGGAVQPQHF
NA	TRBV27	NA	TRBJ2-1	TGTGCCAGCAGTTTAGCGGGTTTCGATGAGCAGTTCTTC	CASSLAGFDEQFF
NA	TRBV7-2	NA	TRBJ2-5	TGTGCCAGCAGCTCCAGCGGCCGGTACCAAGAGACCCAGTACTTC	CASSSSGRYQETQYF
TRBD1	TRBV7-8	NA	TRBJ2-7	TGTGCCAGCAGCTCCCTTGTTCCGGGACAGCTATCCTACGAGCAGTACTTC	CASSSLVPGQLSYEQYF
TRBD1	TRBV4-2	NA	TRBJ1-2	TGTGCCAGCAGCCAAGAGGGGACAGGGGGCTATGGCTACACCTTC	CASSQEGTGGYGYTF
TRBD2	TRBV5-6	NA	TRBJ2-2	TGTGCCAGCAGCTTAGGACTAGCGCTCAACACCGGGGAGCTGTTTTTT	CASSLGLALNTGELFF
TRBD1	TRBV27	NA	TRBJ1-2	TGTGCCAGCAAGGTTACAGGGGCTCAATATGGCTACACCTTC	CASKVTGAQYGYTF
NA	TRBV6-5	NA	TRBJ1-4	TGTGCCAGCAGTTACTCGGGCAGTCCATATGGTGAAAAACTGTTTTTT	CASSYSGSPYGEKLFF